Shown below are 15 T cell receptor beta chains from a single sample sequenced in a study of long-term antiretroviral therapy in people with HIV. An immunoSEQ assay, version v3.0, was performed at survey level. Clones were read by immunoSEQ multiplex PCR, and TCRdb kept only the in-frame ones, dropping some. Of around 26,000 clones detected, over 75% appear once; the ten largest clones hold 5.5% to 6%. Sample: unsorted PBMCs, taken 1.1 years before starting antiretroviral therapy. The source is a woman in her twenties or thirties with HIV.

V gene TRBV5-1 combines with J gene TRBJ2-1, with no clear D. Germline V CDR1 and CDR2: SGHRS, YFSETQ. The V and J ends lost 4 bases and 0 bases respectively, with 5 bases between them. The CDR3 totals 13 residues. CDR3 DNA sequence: TGCGCCAGCAGCGACATCTCCTACAATGAGCAGTTCTTC. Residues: CASSDISYNEQFF.

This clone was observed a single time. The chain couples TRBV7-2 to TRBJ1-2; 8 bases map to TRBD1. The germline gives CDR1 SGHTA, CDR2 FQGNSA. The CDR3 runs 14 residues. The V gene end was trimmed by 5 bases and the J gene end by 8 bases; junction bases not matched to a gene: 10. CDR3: CASSKETGEGGYTF. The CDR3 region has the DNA TGTGCCAGCAGCAAGGAGACAGGGGAAGGGGGCTACACCTTC.

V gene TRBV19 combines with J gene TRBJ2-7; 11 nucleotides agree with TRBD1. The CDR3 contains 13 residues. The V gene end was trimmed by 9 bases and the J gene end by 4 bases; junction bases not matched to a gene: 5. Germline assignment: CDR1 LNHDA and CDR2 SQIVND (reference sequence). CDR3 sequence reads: CASSGTGGYEQYF. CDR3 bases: TGTGCCAGCTCCGGGACAGGGGGTTACGAGCAGTACTTC.

CDR3: CASSDTSRGDTGELFF. CDR3 DNA: TGTGCCAGCAGTGATACATCACGAGGGGACACCGGGGAGCTGTTTTTT. The rearrangement links TRBV2 to TRBJ2-2, with D possibly called TRBD1 or TRBD2 (5 bases each). Germline V gene data show CDR1 as SNHLY and CDR2 as FYNNEI. V lost 3 bases and J 3 bases, leaving 14 bases between the germline ends. This CDR3 comprises 16 residues.

Here the CDR3 reads CASSFGTDLGQPQHF. The CDR3 nucleotides read TGTGCCAGCAGCTTCGGGACCGATTTAGGTCAGCCCCAGCATTTT. This chain connects TRBV5-4 to TRBJ1-5; D is possibly TRBD1 (5 bases). Trimming removed 2 bases from V and 6 bases from J, with 15 bases in between. The germline V gene has CDR1 SGHNT and CDR2 YYREEE (reference sequence). The CDR3 is 15 amino acids.

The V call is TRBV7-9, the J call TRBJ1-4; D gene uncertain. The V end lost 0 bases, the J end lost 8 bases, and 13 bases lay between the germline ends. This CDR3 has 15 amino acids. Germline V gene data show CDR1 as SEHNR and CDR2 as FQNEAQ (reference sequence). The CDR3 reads CASSLALGIGEKLFF. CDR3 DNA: TGTGCCAGCAGCTTAGCGCTAGGGATAGGGGAAAAACTGTTTTTT.

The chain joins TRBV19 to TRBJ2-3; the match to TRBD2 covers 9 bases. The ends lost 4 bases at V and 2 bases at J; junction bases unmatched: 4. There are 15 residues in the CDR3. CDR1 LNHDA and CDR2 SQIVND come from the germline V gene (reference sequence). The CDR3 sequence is CASSTRLAATDTQYF. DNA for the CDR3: TGTGCCAGTAGTACCCGACTAGCGGCCACAGATACGCAGTATTTT.

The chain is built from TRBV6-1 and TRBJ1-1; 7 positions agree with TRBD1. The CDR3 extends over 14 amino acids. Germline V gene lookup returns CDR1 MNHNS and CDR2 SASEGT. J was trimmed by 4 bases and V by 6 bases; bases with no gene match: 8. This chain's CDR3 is CASRNRQGVTEAFF. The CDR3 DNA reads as TGTGCCAGCAGGAATCGACAGGGCGTCACTGAAGCTTTCTTT.

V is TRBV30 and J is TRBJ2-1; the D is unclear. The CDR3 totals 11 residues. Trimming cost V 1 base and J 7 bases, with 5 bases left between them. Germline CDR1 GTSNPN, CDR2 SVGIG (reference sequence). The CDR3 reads CAWSAGNEQFF. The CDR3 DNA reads TGTGCCTGGAGTGCGGGTAATGAGCAGTTCTTC.

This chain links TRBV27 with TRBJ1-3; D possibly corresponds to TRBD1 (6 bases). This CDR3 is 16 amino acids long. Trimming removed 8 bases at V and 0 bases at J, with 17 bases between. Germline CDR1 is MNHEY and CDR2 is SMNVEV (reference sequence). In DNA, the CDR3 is TGTGCCAGCCCCCAGGACCAGGGGTCCTCTGGAAACACCATATATTTT. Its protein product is CASPQDQGSSGNTIYF.

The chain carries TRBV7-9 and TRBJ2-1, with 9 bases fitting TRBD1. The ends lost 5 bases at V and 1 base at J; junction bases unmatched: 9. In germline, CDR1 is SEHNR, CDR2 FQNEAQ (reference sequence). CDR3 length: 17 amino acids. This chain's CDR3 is CASSLELGQGSYNEQFF. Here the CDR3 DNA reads TGTGCCAGCAGCCTAGAACTTGGACAGGGGTCCTACAATGAGCAGTTCTTC.

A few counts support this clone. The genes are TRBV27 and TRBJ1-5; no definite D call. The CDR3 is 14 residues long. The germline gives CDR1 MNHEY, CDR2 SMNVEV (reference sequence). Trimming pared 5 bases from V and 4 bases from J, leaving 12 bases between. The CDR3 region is CASSLKAKNQPQHF. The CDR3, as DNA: TGTGCCAGCAGTCTCAAGGCCAAAAATCAGCCCCAGCATTTT.

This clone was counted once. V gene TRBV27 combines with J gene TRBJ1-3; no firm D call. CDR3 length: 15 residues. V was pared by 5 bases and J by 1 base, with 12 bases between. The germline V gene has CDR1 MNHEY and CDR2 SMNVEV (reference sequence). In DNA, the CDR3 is TGTGCCAGCAGTAAAAACACCCCATCTGGAAACACCATATATTTT. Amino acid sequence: CASSKNTPSGNTIYF.

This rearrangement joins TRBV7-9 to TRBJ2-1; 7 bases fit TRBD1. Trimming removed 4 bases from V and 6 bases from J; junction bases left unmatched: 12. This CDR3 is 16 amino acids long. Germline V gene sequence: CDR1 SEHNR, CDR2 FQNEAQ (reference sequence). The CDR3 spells CASSSPTGLNINEQFF. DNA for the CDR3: TGTGCCAGCAGCTCCCCGACAGGGTTGAATATCAATGAGCAGTTCTTC.

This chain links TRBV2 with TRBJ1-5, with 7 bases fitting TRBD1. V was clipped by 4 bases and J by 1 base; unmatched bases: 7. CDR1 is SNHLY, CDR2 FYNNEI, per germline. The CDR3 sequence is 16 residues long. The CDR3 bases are TGTGCCAGCAGTGTGCGACAGGGAGGGAGCAATCAGCCCCAGCATTTT. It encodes CASSVRQGGSNQPQHF.